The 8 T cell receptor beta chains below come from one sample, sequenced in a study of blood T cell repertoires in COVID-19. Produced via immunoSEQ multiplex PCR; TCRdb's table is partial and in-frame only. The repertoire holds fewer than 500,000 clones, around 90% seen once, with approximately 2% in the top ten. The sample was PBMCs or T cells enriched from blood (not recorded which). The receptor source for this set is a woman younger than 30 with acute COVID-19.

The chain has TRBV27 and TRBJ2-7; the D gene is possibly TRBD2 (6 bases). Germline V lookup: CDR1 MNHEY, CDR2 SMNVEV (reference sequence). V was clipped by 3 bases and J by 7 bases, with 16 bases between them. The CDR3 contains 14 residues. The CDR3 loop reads CASSFLTSMGEQYF. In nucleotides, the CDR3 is TGTGCCAGCAGTTTCTTGACTAGTATGGGGGAGCAGTACTTC.

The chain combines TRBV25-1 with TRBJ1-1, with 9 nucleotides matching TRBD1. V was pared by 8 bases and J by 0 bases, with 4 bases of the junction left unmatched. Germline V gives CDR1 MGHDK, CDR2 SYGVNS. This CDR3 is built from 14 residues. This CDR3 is CASGGTGLNTEAFF. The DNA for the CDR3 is TGTGCCAGCGGGGGGACAGGGTTGAACACTGAAGCTTTCTTT.

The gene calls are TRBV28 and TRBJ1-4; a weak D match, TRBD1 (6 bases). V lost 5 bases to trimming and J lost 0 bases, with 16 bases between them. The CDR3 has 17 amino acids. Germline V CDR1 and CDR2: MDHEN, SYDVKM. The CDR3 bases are TGTGCCAGCAGTCCCGACCCCAACAGGGCAACTAATGAAAAACTGTTTTTT. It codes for CASSPDPNRATNEKLFF.

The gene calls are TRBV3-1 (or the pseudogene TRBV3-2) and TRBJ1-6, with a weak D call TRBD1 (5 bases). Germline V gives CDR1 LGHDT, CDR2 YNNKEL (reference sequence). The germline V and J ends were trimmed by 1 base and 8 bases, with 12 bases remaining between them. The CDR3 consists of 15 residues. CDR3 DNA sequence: TGTGCCAGCAGCCAAGCACTGGGACTCGATTCACCCCTCCACTTT. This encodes CASSQALGLDSPLHF.

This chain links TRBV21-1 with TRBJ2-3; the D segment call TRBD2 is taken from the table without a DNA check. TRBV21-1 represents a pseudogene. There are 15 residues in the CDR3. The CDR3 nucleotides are TGTGCCAGCATACTAGCGGGGCCCTCCACAGATACGCAGTATTTT. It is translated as CASILAGPSTDTQYF.

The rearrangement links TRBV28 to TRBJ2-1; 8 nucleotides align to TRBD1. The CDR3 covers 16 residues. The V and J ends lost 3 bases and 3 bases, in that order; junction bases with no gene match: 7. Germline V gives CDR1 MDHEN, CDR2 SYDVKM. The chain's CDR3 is CASSFPGTGFYNEQFF. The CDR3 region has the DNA TGTGCCAGCAGTTTCCCCGGGACAGGATTCTACAATGAGCAGTTCTTC.

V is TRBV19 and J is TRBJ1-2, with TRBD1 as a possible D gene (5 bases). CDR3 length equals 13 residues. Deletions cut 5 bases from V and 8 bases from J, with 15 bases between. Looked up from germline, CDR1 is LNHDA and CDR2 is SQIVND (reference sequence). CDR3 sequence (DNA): TGTGCCAGTAGTTGGGAGGGGTTTCGGGGCTACACCTTC. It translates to CASSWEGFRGYTF.

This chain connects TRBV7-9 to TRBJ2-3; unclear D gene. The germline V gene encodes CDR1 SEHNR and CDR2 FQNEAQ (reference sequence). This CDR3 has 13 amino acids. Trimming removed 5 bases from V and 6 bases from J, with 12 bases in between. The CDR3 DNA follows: TGTGCCAGCAGCCCGTCCAGATTGGATACGCAGTATTTT. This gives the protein CASSPSRLDTQYF.